The 16 T cell receptor beta chains presented below share a single source sample, sequenced in a study of T cell responses to AZD1222 COVID-19 vaccine. Generated by immunoSEQ multiplex PCR, the TCRdb table keeps only in-frame clones and is missing some. Among over 60,000 clones listed, 80% were seen once. Sample: peripheral blood, taken 28 days after the second AZD1222 dose. Receptor source: an adult who received the AZD1222 COVID-19 vaccine.

This clone was recorded only once. The J gene is TRBJ1-1, the V gene TRBV9; D unclear. The germline gives CDR1 SGDLS, CDR2 YYNGEE. Trimming took 0 bases from V and 1 from J, leaving 4 bases between them. This CDR3 region has 13 residues. CDR3 amino acids: CASSVGWNTEAFF. Written as DNA, the CDR3 is TGTGCCAGCAGCGTAGGATGGAACACTGAAGCTTTCTTT. The full variable domain, in which reference TRBV9 and TRBJ1-1 provide the parts outside the CDR3, is DSGVTQTPKHLITATGQRVTLRCSPRSGDLSVYWYQQSLDQGLQFLIQYYNGEERAKGNILERFSAQQFPDLHSELNLSSLELGDSALYFCASSVGWNTEAFFGQGTRLTVV.

V and J are TRBV5-5 and TRBJ2-3; TRBD1 aligns across 7 bases. This CDR3 is 16 amino acids long. CDR1 and CDR2 (germline): SGHKS, YYEKEE (reference sequence). The trim removed 4 bases at V and 1 base at J, leaving 9 bases unmatched. The CDR3 protein is CASSVYTGVRTDTQYF. CDR3 nucleotide sequence: TGTGCCAGCAGCGTTTATACAGGGGTGCGCACAGATACGCAGTATTTT.

The chain employs TRBV11-1 and TRBJ2-3, with 7 nucleotides matching TRBD2. The CDR3 extends over 16 amino acids. Per germline, CDR1 SGHAT and CDR2 FQDESV (reference sequence). J lost 2 bases, V lost 7 bases, and 12 bases had no gene match. CDR3 amino acids: CASKKRASGLTDTQYF. CDR3 coding DNA: TGTGCCAGCAAAAAGAGGGCTAGCGGCCTCACAGATACGCAGTATTTT.

This clone appeared a few times. The chain combines TRBV10-3 with TRBJ2-1, with 13 positions matching TRBD2. The CDR3 is 14 residues long. CDR1 ENHRY and CDR2 SYGVKD come from the germline V gene. The trim removed 7 bases at V and 9 bases at J, leaving 6 bases unmatched. DNA of the CDR3: TGTGCCATCAACCCCGGGACTAGCGGGGCTGAGCAGTTCTTC. It codes for CAINPGTSGAEQFF.

This clone was counted a few times. The CDR3 DNA sequence: TGTGCCAGCAGTGTATTGCCAGATACGCAGTATTTT. Amino acid sequence: CASSVLPDTQYF. The rearrangement uses TRBV2 and TRBJ2-3; D is unresolved. The CDR3 covers 12 residues. Germline assignment: CDR1 SNHLY and CDR2 FYNNEI. Trimming stripped 4 bases from V and 4 bases from J, with 6 bases between.

This clone was seen once. The chain carries TRBV3-1 (or the pseudogene TRBV3-2) and TRBJ2-5, with no clear D. This CDR3 is 14 amino acids long. Per germline, CDR1 LGHDT and CDR2 YNNKEL (reference sequence). V was clipped by 5 bases and J by 2 bases, with 12 bases between them. The CDR3 sequence is CASSFSVGQETQYF. Here the CDR3 DNA reads TGTGCCAGCAGCTTCTCGGTGGGACAAGAGACCCAGTACTTC.

This CDR3 reads CASSRDGTVYGYTF. CDR3 bases: TGTGCCAGCAGCAGGGATGGGACAGTTTATGGCTACACCTTC. The chain joins TRBV5-6 to TRBJ1-2, with TRBD1 matching over 7 bases. Germline V gives CDR1 SGHDT, CDR2 YYEEEE. V shed 4 bases, J shed 5 bases, and the junction held 8 bases outside the gene matches. The CDR3 runs 14 residues. The variable domain in full, with the rest retrieved from reference TRBV5-6 and TRBJ1-2, is DAGVTQSPTHLIKTRGQQVTLRCSPKSGHDTVSWYQQALGQGPQFIFQYYEEEERQRGNFPDRFSGHQFPNYSSELNVNALLLGDSALYLCASSRDGTVYGYTFGSGTRLTVV.

The rearrangement uses TRBV6-5 and TRBJ1-1; 9 bases map to TRBD1. V was pared by 8 bases and J by 5 bases, with 6 bases of the junction left unmatched. The CDR3 is made up of 13 amino acids. Germline V gene data show CDR1 as MNHEY and CDR2 as SVGAGI. This CDR3 is CASGTGYMTEAFF. The CDR3 nucleotides are TGTGCCAGCGGGACAGGGTATATGACTGAAGCTTTCTTT.

In this sample, this clone turned up a few times. The chain joins TRBV5-4 to TRBJ1-2; unclear D gene. The CDR3 spans 15 residues. Trimming stripped 0 bases from V and 7 bases from J, with 16 bases between. Germline V gives CDR1 SGHNT, CDR2 YYREEE (reference sequence). The chain's CDR3 is CASSLDGYKGSGYTF. CDR3 coding DNA: TGTGCCAGCAGCTTGGATGGGTACAAGGGTTCTGGCTACACCTTC.

The chain links TRBV7-8 to TRBJ1-5; D is perhaps TRBD1 (5 bases). Germline CDR1 SGHVS, CDR2 FQNEAQ. The ends were cut back, 4 bases at V and 11 bases at J, with 12 bases in the middle. The CDR3 runs 12 residues. CDR3 coding DNA: TGTGCCAGCAGCTCCGGTCGGGGGACCCAGCATTTT. This translates into CASSSGRGTQHF.

The chain couples TRBV2 to TRBJ1-1; 8 nucleotides align to TRBD1. The germline CDR1 and CDR2 sequences are SNHLY and FYNNEI. Losses at the gene ends were 5 bases for V and 4 bases for J; bases not matched to a gene: 6. There are 14 residues in the CDR3. Here the CDR3 reads CASSLTGGITEAFF. The CDR3 nucleotides read TGTGCCAGCAGTTTAACAGGGGGTATCACTGAAGCTTTCTTT.

V and J are TRBV13 and TRBJ2-7; 11 bases align to TRBD1. V trimming: 4 bases; J trimming: 4 bases; junction bases outside the gene matches: 15. This CDR3 region has 18 residues. From germline, CDR1 is PRHDT and CDR2 FYEKMQ (reference sequence). CDR3 region: CASSSGTGGFIGSYEQYF. The CDR3 DNA is TGTGCCAGCAGCTCCGGGACAGGGGGTTTTATAGGGTCGTACGAGCAGTACTTC. The full variable domain, with the rest looked up from reference TRBV13 and TRBJ2-7, is AAGVIQSPRHLIKEKRETATLKCYPIPRHDTVYWYQQGPGQDPQFLISFYEKMQSDKGSIPDRFSAQQFSDYHSELNMSSLELGDSALYFCASSSGTGGFIGSYEQYFGPGTRLTVT.

The V gene is TRBV2, the J gene TRBJ1-2, with unresolved D. CDR1 and CDR2 from the germline V gene are SNHLY and FYNNEI. Trimming stripped 0 bases from V and 2 bases from J, with 7 bases between. The CDR3 has 14 residues. CDR3 amino acids: CASSEAGRNYGYTF. The CDR3 nucleotides read TGTGCCAGCAGTGAAGCGGGTAGGAACTATGGCTACACCTTC.

The J gene is TRBJ1-3, the V gene TRBV5-1; the match to TRBD1 covers 7 bases. CDR1 SGHRS and CDR2 YFSETQ come from the germline V gene. V lost 4 bases, J lost 3 bases, and 4 bases stayed unmatched. The CDR3 length is 14 residues. CDR3 DNA sequence: TGCGCCAGCAGCGAAGGGGGCCGTGGAAACACCATATATTTT. Its translation is CASSEGGRGNTIYF.

This clone has just one count. The rearrangement joins TRBV4-2 to TRBJ1-2; 12 bases agree with TRBD1. Per the germline V gene, CDR1 is LGHNA and CDR2 is YNFKEQ. Unmatched junction bases numbered 7, after V lost 0 bases and J lost 8 bases. This CDR3 has 16 residues. The DNA of the CDR3 is TGTGCCAGCAGCCAAGACCCGGGACAGGGGGCTTTCGGCTACACCTTC. Protein: CASSQDPGQGAFGYTF.

V gene TRBV3-1 (or the pseudogene TRBV3-2) combines with J gene TRBJ2-3, with a possible D match to TRBD2 (5 bases). Germline assignment: CDR1 LGHDT and CDR2 YNNKEL (reference sequence). The ends were cut back, 6 bases at V and 2 bases at J, with 15 bases in the middle. CDR3 length: 15 amino acids. This CDR3 reads CASRNSGSSTDTQYF. The DNA of the CDR3 is TGTGCCAGCAGAAACTCGGGGTCCTCCACAGATACGCAGTATTTT.